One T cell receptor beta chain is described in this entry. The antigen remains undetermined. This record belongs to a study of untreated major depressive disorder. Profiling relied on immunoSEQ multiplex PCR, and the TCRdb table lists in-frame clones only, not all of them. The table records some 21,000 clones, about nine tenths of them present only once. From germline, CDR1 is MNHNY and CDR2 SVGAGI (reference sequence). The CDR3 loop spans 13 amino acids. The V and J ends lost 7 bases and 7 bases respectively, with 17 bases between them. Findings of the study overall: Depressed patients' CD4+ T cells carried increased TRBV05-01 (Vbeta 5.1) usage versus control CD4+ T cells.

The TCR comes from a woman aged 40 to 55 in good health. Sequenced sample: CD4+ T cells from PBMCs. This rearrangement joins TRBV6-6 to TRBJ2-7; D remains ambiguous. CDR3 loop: CASMSPLVREQYV. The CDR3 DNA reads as TGTGCCAGCATGTCCCCCCTAGTTAGGGAGCAGTACGTC.